This T cell receptor (beta chain) stems from a study of breast tumors, draining lymph nodes, adjacent tissues. Findings of the study overall: The data were judged consistent with most tumor T cells coming from lymph node and expanding in tumor. The lymph node origin of tumor T cells was framed as consistent with a hypothesis, not demonstrated.

This clonotype has at least ten counts. What it recognizes is unknown. CDR3 length: 11 residues. Germline-derived CDR1 and CDR2 are GTSNPN and SVGIG (reference sequence). V was pared by 7 bases and J by 4 bases, with 3 bases of the junction left unmatched. TCRdb analysed the multiplex PCR reads with MiXCR anew, one entry per CDR3 protein. The data hold some 140,000 distinct CDR3 sequences, with over 20% observed a single time. Breast cancer patients provided tissue from their axillary draining lymph nodes. Sequencing input: axillary lymph node tissue. The sequence came from a female donor with breast cancer. Some clones in this sample may be carry-over from other donors' samples. The rearrangement uses TRBV30 and TRBJ2-7, with 8 bases that match TRBD2. The CDR3 DNA sequence: TGTGCCTTCGGGAGGGGATACGAGCAGTACTTC. It translates to CAFGRGYEQYF.